This is a list of T cell receptor beta chains from one sample in a study of control samples from healthy donors and cancer patients. Clones were read by immunoSEQ multiplex PCR, and TCRdb kept only the in-frame ones, dropping some. The sample has 60,000 or so clones, roughly 88% seen once. The specimen was blood. Receptors were obtained from a man aged 45-65 years in good health. Each CDR3 is given with its conserved first and last residue. The order of the fields is clone size, D gene, J gene, V gene, CDR3 DNA, CDR3 protein. The D gene is left open where the match is weak. Size values are once, few and many counts, or a class for expanded clones, and some rows have none.

. | . | TRBJ1-5 | TRBV3-1/TRBV3-2 | TGTGCCAGCAGCCAAGGGGGGGCGGACAGCAATCAGCCCCAGCATTTT | CASSQGGADSNQPQHF
few | TRBD2 | TRBJ2-7 | TRBV7-8 | TGTGCCAGCAGCCGCGGGAGGGCCTTGGACGAGCAGTACTTC | CASSRGRALDEQYF
. | . | TRBJ2-7 | TRBV4-1 | TGCGCCAGCAGCCTCCTAGAGACAGAAATTTCATACGAGCAGTACTTC | CASSLLETEISYEQYF
once | . | TRBJ2-3 | TRBV5-1 | TGCGCCAGCAGCTTGGCCCTGAGCACAGATACGCAGTATTTT | CASSLALSTDTQYF
. | . | TRBJ2-5 | TRBV28 | TGTGCCAGCGGGGAAGAGACCCAGTACTTC | CASGEETQYF
. | TRBD2 | TRBJ2-4 | TRBV2 | TGTGTCAGCAGTGAAGGAGGTAGCGGGAGCGATGGCAAAAACATTCAGTACTTC | CVSSEGGSGSDGKNIQYF
. | TRBD2 | TRBJ2-7 | TRBV5-1 | TGCGCCAGCAGCTTGGCCGGGGATAGCGGGAGTCGGTACTTC | CASSLAGDSGSRYF
few | TRBD1 | TRBJ1-4 | TRBV24-1 | TGTGCCACCAGTGACGGGACAGGGCCTACAACTAATGAAAAACTGTTTTTT | CATSDGTGPTTNEKLFF
. | . | TRBJ1-4 | TRBV27 | TGTGCCAGCAGTTTTGTGGGACACGGTGAAAAACTGTTTTTT | CASSFVGHGEKLFF
few | TRBD2 | TRBJ2-3 | TRBV3-1/TRBV3-2 | TGTGCCAGCAGCCAAGCGGGAGGAACAGATACGCAGTATTTT | CASSQAGGTDTQYF
. | TRBD1 | TRBJ2-2 | TRBV11-3 | TGTGCCAGCAGCCCGACAGGGACCGGGGAGCTGTTTTTT | CASSPTGTGELFF
. | . | TRBJ2-1 | TRBV18 | TGTGCCAGCTCACCTTCCCGGGGGGCTGGCGATGAGCAGTTCTTC | CASSPSRGAGDEQFF
once | . | TRBJ2-3 | TRBV4-3 | TGCGCCAGCAGCCAAGGACTAAGCGGGAGCACAGATACGCAGTATTTT | CASSQGLSGSTDTQYF
. | TRBD1 | TRBJ1-2 | TRBV28 | TGTGCCAGCACCCGAGGACAGGGGGGTATCTATGGCTACACCTTC | CASTRGQGGIYGYTF
. | . | TRBJ2-1 | TRBV2 | TGTGCCAGCAGTGAACGGCAGTACAATGAGCAGTTCTTC | CASSERQYNEQFF
. | TRBD2 | TRBJ2-1 | TRBV28 | TGTGCCAGCAGTTTAGGTTGGATGGCTAGCGGGACCCTTATAAGCTCCTACAATGAGCAGTTCTTC | CASSLGWMASGTLISSYNEQFF
few | . | TRBJ1-2 | TRBV24-1 | TGTGCCACCAGTGACGGACACCACCTATATGGCTACACCTTC | CATSDGHHLYGYTF
. | . | TRBJ1-1 | TRBV4-3 | TGCGCCAGCAGCCAAAGACAGAGGGGCACTGAAGCTTTCTTT | CASSQRQRGTEAFF
. | TRBD2 | TRBJ2-3 | TRBV11-3 | TGTGCCAGCAGTTTTTCCGGGACTAGCGGGAGAAGCACAGATACGCAGTATTTT | CASSFSGTSGRSTDTQYF
. | . | TRBJ2-7 | TRBV19 | TGTGCCAGTAGTATAGACGGACAGTTAACCTCCTACGAGCAGTACTTC | CASSIDGQLTSYEQYF
. | . | TRBJ1-4 | TRBV27 | TGTGCCAGCAGTTTGGGTCAGCGTAATGAAAAACTGTTTTTT | CASSLGQRNEKLFF
. | . | TRBJ1-4 | TRBV10-3 | TGTGCCATCAGTGAGGCGACACAGGGTAGAAATGAAAAACTGTTTTTT | CAISEATQGRNEKLFF
. | . | TRBJ2-1 | TRBV6-5 | TGTGCCAGCAGTCTCTTGGGGGGCGATGAGCAGTTCTTC | CASSLLGGDEQFF
once | TRBD2 | TRBJ2-1 | TRBV11-2 | TGTGCCAGCAGCGTATCGCCGGGACTAGCGGGAGGGTACGCCGAGCAGTTCTTC | CASSVSPGLAGGYAEQFF
. | . | TRBJ2-7 | TRBV29-1 | TGCAGCGTCCTCACGGAGGCCTACGAGCAGTACTTC | CSVLTEAYEQYF
. | . | TRBJ2-3 | TRBV20-1 | TGCAGTGCCTTTGAGAGGGCGCAGTATTTT | CSAFERAQYF
. | TRBD2 | TRBJ2-5 | TRBV27 | TGTGCCAGCAGTTTATCTTGGGCTAGCGGGCCACAAGAGACCCAGTACTTC | CASSLSWASGPQETQYF
. | TRBD1 | TRBJ2-3 | TRBV5-1 | TGCGCCAGCAGCCTACAGGGGTTTCCTACCACAGATACGCAGTATTTT | CASSLQGFPTTDTQYF
. | . | TRBJ1-6 | TRBV2 | TGTGCCAGCAGTGAGCGGGGAAGGGATAATTCACCCCTCCACTTT | CASSERGRDNSPLHF
. | TRBD1 | TRBJ2-3 | TRBV7-9 | TGTGCCAGCAGCCCGGACAGGGGGAGGACAGATACGCAGTATTTT | CASSPDRGRTDTQYF
. | . | TRBJ1-1 | TRBV27 | TGTGCCAGCAGTTTATTTCAGGACACTGAAGCTTTCTTT | CASSLFQDTEAFF
few | . | TRBJ2-2 | TRBV7-2 | TGTGCCAGCACCCCCCCAGGCAGGGCGGGCACCGGGGAGCTGTTTTTT | CASTPPGRAGTGELFF
. | TRBD2 | TRBJ2-1 | TRBV27 | TGTGCCAGCTCTCTCCTAGCGGGAAACAATGAGCAGTTCTTC | CASSLLAGNNEQFF
. | TRBD2 | TRBJ2-5 | TRBV5-1 | TGCGCCAGCAGCTTGGAGGCTAGCGGGACGTCCCAAGAGACCCAGTACTTC | CASSLEASGTSQETQYF
. | TRBD1 | TRBJ2-7 | TRBV2 | TGTGCCAGCCTTTGGACAGGGGTCTCCTACGAGCAGTACTTC | CASLWTGVSYEQYF
. | TRBD2 | TRBJ2-1 | TRBV7-6 | TGTGCCAGCAGCTTTCGATCCGGGACTAGCGCATACAATGAGCAGTTCTTC | CASSFRSGTSAYNEQFF